Sequencing of this TCR beta chain was carried out in a study of vaccination effects on CD4 cells after COVID-19. In the study overall: Median timing of post-vaccine samples was 72 days after the second dose. Findings of the study overall: Few convalescent patients, and no early post-infection timepoints, were available to the study.

With respect to this clone: Its antigen remains unknown.

Method: immunoSEQ multiplex PCR; TCRdb's copy keeps in-frame clones and lacks some. The table records tens of thousands of clones, about 80% of them present only once. This CDR3 spans 13 amino acids. CDR1 SGHTS and CDR2 YDEGEE come from the germline V gene. Trimming removed 3 bases from V and 8 bases from J; junction bases left unmatched: 4. ViraFEST assay sequencing came after antigen-specific CD4+ T cells were expanded with viral peptide pools. Subsequent to roughly 9 days of culture, CD4+ T cells were isolated. All study participants received two doses of BNT162b2 or mRNA-1273 vaccine. Vaccine recipients lacked prior SARS-CoV-2 infection and had negative nucleocapsid antibodies.

This sample comprised CD4+ T cells from PBMCs cultured with HCoV-229E spike peptides, obtained after COVID-19 vaccination. This clonotype was obtained from a human donor who received a COVID-19 vaccine. The genes are TRBV5-8 and TRBJ2-4, with TRBD1 identical over 8 bases. The CDR3: CASSSDRGDIQYF. The CDR3 DNA is TGTGCCAGCAGCTCTGACAGGGGTGACATTCAGTACTTC.